This passage covers 14 T cell receptor beta chains from one sample sequenced in a study of blood T cell repertoires in COVID-19. Profiled with immunoSEQ multiplex PCR; TCRdb holds only in-frame clones, not every one. The sample yields under 150,000 clones, around 76% seen once. The sample taken for sequencing was peripheral blood. The receptors come from a man aged 60 to 69 with acute or convalescent COVID-19.

The rearrangement joins TRBV5-1 to TRBJ2-2; 8 positions agree with TRBD2. Looked up from germline, CDR1 is SGHRS and CDR2 is YFSETQ. V gave up 0 bases and J gave up 0 bases; unmatched junction bases: 13. The CDR3 totals 20 residues. The CDR3 nucleotides are TGCGCCAGCAGCTTGGTGTTCGGGGCTAGCGGGCCTACGAACACCGGGGAGCTGTTTTTT. Its translation is CASSLVFGASGPTNTGELFF.

The chain joins TRBV6-4 to TRBJ1-3; TRBD1 might be the D (6 bases). The germline gives CDR1 MRHNA, CDR2 SNTAGT. The CDR3 totals 20 residues. V was clipped by 0 bases and J by 2 bases, with 23 bases between them. The CDR3: CASSDSTQGKVLGPGNTIYF. In DNA, the CDR3 is TGTGCCAGCAGTGACTCGACGCAGGGGAAGGTTTTAGGCCCTGGAAACACCATATATTTT.

The genes are TRBV2 and TRBJ2-7; perhaps TRBD2 as D (6 bases). Looked up from germline, CDR1 is SNHLY and CDR2 is FYNNEI. V lost 4 bases, J lost 6 bases, and 16 bases lay in between. CDR3 length equals 14 residues. CDR3 nucleotide sequence: TGTGCCAGCAGTGCCCCACTGGAGGGCTCCGAGCAGTACTTC. Translating gives CASSAPLEGSEQYF.

The chain joins TRBV4-1 to TRBJ2-1; D gene ambiguous. The V gene lost 6 bases and the J gene lost 1 base, with 7 bases spanning the gap. This CDR3 comprises 13 residues. In germline, CDR1 is MGHRA, CDR2 YSYEKL. The CDR3 here is CASSTFSYNEQFF. DNA for the CDR3: TGCGCCAGCAGTACTTTTTCCTACAATGAGCAGTTCTTC.

V is TRBV13 and J is TRBJ2-7; the match to TRBD2 covers 8 bases. Germline CDR1 reads PRHDT; CDR2 reads FYEKMQ (reference sequence). The V segment lost 5 bases and the J segment 7 bases; nucleotides outside the gene matches: 13. This CDR3 is built from 15 residues. CDR3 residues: CASSHGLAREREQYF. CDR3 in DNA: TGTGCCAGCAGCCACGGACTAGCCCGGGAGAGAGAGCAGTACTTC. The full variable domain, rest sourced from reference TRBV13 and TRBJ2-7, is AAGVIQSPRHLIKEKRETATLKCYPIPRHDTVYWYQQGPGQDPQFLISFYEKMQSDKGSIPDRFSAQQFSDYHSELNMSSLELGDSALYFCASSHGLAREREQYFGPGTRLTVT.

The chain couples TRBV7-3 to TRBJ2-1, with 9 bases aligning to TRBD1. Trimming cost V 4 bases and J 5 bases; bases outside gene matches: 6. The germline V gene has CDR1 SGHTA and CDR2 FQGTGA. This CDR3 contains 15 residues. The CDR3 is CASSSTGQGNNEQFF. The CDR3 nucleotides are TGTGCCAGCAGCTCTACGGGACAGGGAAACAATGAGCAGTTCTTC.

The chain couples TRBV7-8 to TRBJ2-3; D gene ambiguous. This CDR3 contains 15 residues. CDR1 and CDR2 (germline): SGHVS, FQNEAQ. The ends were cut back, 2 bases at V and 1 base at J, with 10 bases in the middle. The CDR3 loop reads CASSLSATGTDTQYF. Here the CDR3 DNA reads TGTGCCAGCAGCTTAAGTGCTACCGGCACAGATACGCAGTATTTT.

The chain joins TRBV11-2 to TRBJ2-3; TRBD2 aligns across 7 bases. From germline, CDR1 is SGHAT and CDR2 FQNNGV. Trimming took 0 bases from V and 6 from J; bases not matched to a gene: 6. CDR3 length: 15 residues. The CDR3 DNA reads as TGTGCCAGCAGCTTAGATGAGCGGGACCGGGATACGCAGTATTTT. Translated, it gives CASSLDERDRDTQYF.

Points on this clone: Additional DNA sequences in this sample encode the identical CDR3. The chain links TRBV2 to TRBJ1-5; 9 nucleotides match TRBD1. With 6 bases clipped from V and 7 bases from J, the junction kept 7 bases outside the gene matches. The V gene's germline CDR1 is SNHLY and CDR2 FYNNEI. The CDR3 is 14 residues long. DNA for the CDR3: TGTGCCAGCAGCCCCACAGGGGGCAGGCAGCCCCAGCATTTT. As protein: CASSPTGGRQPQHF.

The chain couples TRBV19 to TRBJ2-1; 9 nucleotides match TRBD2. Losses at the gene ends were 3 bases for V and 6 bases for J; bases not matched to a gene: 9. The CDR3 has 16 residues. The germline V gene has CDR1 LNHDA and CDR2 SQIVND (reference sequence). The CDR3 bases are TGTGCCAGTAGTATTGCGGGGCTAGCGGGACGCAATGAGCAGTTCTTC. It codes for CASSIAGLAGRNEQFF.

This chain joins TRBV7-6 and TRBJ1-3; no firm D call. Germline loops: CDR1 SGHVS, CDR2 FNYEAQ. The CDR3 has 16 residues. Trimming left V 0 bases short and J 4 bases short, with 13 bases between. The CDR3: CASSLANVGTGNTIYF. CDR3 nucleotide sequence: TGTGCCAGCAGCTTAGCGAATGTGGGCACCGGAAACACCATATATTTT. Drawing the rest from reference TRBV7-6 and TRBJ1-3, the complete variable domain is GAGVSQSPRYKVTKRGQDVALRCDPISGHVSLYWYRQALGQGPEFLTYFNYEAQQDKSGLPNDRFSAERPEGSISTLTIQRTEQRDSAMYRCASSLANVGTGNTIYFGEGSWLTVV.

This chain uses TRBV27 with TRBJ2-7; 15 bases map to TRBD2. The junction had 4 bases not matched to a gene; V was cut back by 7 bases and J by 0 bases. Germline V CDR1 and CDR2: MNHEY, SMNVEV (reference sequence). CDR3 length equals 16 residues. The CDR3 nucleotides read TGTGCCAGCAAAAGGACTAGCGGGAGGGCCTCCTACGAGCAGTACTTC. Its protein product is CASKRTSGRASYEQYF.

This rearrangement joins TRBV7-9 to TRBJ2-7; D uncertain. Trimming took off 7 bases at V and 0 bases at J, with 13 bases between the two ends. CDR1 and CDR2 from the germline V gene are SEHNR and FQNEAQ (reference sequence). CDR3 size: 14 residues. CDR3 residues: CASMSTSHSYEQYF. CDR3 sequence (DNA): TGTGCCAGCATGAGTACGTCCCACTCCTACGAGCAGTACTTC.

A word on this clone: Sequence at one end of the junction differs from germline and may be a read error. The CDR3 is CASSPGLAGGGIF. DNA of the CDR3: TGTGCCAGCAGTCCCGGACTAGCGGGAGGTGGGATCTTC. The chain joins TRBV6-5 to TRBJ2-1, with TRBD2 identical over 14 bases. In germline, CDR1 is MNHEY, CDR2 SVGAGI. The CDR3 is 13 amino acids.